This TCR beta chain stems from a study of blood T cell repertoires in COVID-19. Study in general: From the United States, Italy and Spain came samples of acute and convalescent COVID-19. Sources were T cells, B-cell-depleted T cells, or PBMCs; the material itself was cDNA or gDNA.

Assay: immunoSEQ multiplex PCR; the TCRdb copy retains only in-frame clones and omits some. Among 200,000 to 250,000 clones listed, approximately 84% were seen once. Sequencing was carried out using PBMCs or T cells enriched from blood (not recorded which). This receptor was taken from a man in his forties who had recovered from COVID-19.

CDR3 sequence: CASREGPLNEQYF. For the CDR3, the DNA is TGTGCCAGCAGGGAGGGACCCCTGAACGAGCAGTACTTC. The chain recombines TRBV2 with TRBJ2-7; D perhaps matches TRBD2 (6 bases). Trimming took 6 bases from V and 5 from J, leaving 14 bases between them. Germline values: CDR1 SNHLY, CDR2 FYNNEI. CDR3 size: 13 residues. The variable domain in full, with the rest retrieved from reference TRBV2 and TRBJ2-7, is EPEVTQTPSHQVTQMGQEVILRCVPISNHLYFYWYRQILGQKVEFLVSFYNNEISEKSEIFDDQFSVERPDGSNFTLKIRSTKLEDSAMYFCASREGPLNEQYFGPGTRLTVT.